Sequencing of this T cell receptor (beta chain) was carried out in a study of control samples from healthy donors and cancer patients. Here immunoSEQ multiplex PCR was the method, and the copy in TCRdb shows in-frame clones only, minus some. The repertoire holds around 90,000 clones, with roughly 86% as singletons. Germline V gives CDR1 SGHTA, CDR2 FQGNSA. The CDR3 loop spans 15 amino acids. V was clipped by 1 base and J by 11 bases; unmatched bases: 11. This receptor was taken from a man aged 25-45 years in good health. Sequencing input: blood. The J gene is TRBJ1-5, the V gene TRBV7-2; 7 nucleotides align to TRBD1. CDR3 protein: CASSLEAGTVVSQHF. CDR3 nucleotide sequence: TGTGCCAGCAGCTTAGAGGCCGGGACAGTCGTGTCCCAGCATTTT. The whole variable domain, filled in from reference TRBV7-2 and TRBJ1-5, reads GAGVSQSPSNKVTEKGKDVELRCDPISGHTALYWYRQSLGQGLEFLIYFQGNSAPDKSGLPSDRFSAERTGGSVSTLTIQRTQQEDSAVYLCASSLEAGTVVSQHFGDGTRLSIL.